Listed here is a single T cell receptor beta chain. The clone's antigen remains unknown. Base qualities are not at hand, and no much larger clone is one base apart. The data originate from a study of T cell responses to AZD1222 COVID-19 vaccine (dated by TCRdb to about 2021). Looking at the study overall: A total of just over 230 trial participants underwent TCR sequencing, of whom some 200 had received two doses of AZD1222 and 26 had received two doses of the MenACWY control vaccine. Trial participants were enrolled by age into 18-55, 56-69 and 70-plus year subgroups, with approximately 150, 30 and 60 TCR-sequenced participants respectively. On the study overall, not on this receptor specifically: A significant rise in spike-specific TCR breadth and depth was observed after two AZD1222 doses relative to day 0 and relative to MenACWY recipients. In the small 56-69-year group, the increase in depth fell short of significance, most likely because of low power. Most participants were white British and females outnumbered males, and the authors suggested that clonal diversity may have been underestimated. No day 14 peak-response samples were available, so repertoires were characterized only after the peak T cell response. Nearly half of unique spike-specific TCRs reportedly recognized epitopes outside regions mutated in the B.1.351 and B.1.1.7 variants. The whole spike protein was spanned by vaccine-associated CD4 TCRs, and dominant responses were seen in regions 160-218 and 743-854. Conclusions about previously exposed vaccinees were limited because only six AZD1222 recipients were SARS-CoV-2 seropositive at baseline.

CDR1 and CDR2, looked up from the germline V gene, are MDHEN and SYDVKM. The CDR3 has 12 amino acids, counting the end cysteine and phenylalanine. Only the CDR3 DNA stays, 36 bases, in frame from base 1. The junction carries 8 bases between V and J, which are trimmed by 5 bases and 3 bases respectively. The sample's time point label is to be understood as: about 28 days (+/-7) after the second vaccine dose. Because spike-specific TCR depth and breadth did not differ between the two schedules, AZD1222 recipients who got a second dose at roughly 4 weeks were pooled with those who got a second dose at roughly 12 weeks. The vaccinee samples were drawn from two UK trials, COV001 and COV002, one of which was a single-blind randomized controlled phase 2/3 trial testing AZD1222 (ChAdOx1 nCoV-19) in healthy adults. For TCRbeta chain sequencing, PBMC samples were collected from trial participants at day 0 and at day 28 after the second dose.

The CDR3 regions of human TCRbeta chains were analyzed by immunosequencing. The authors' pipeline ran thus. Repertoire TCRs were matched against a reference library of SARS-CoV-2-specific TCRs generated with the MIRA antigen-specificity platform. Breadth was defined as the fraction of unique TCRs that were SARS-CoV-2-associated. Depth was defined as the fraction of total T cells that were SARS-CoV-2-associated. Using the MIRA data, every spike-specific TCR was mapped to the spike region that the TCR reacted to and assigned to either a CD4 or a CD8 class. Log10-transformed breadth and depth values were compared by one-way ANOVA with Sidak's multiple comparisons tests. Here the immuneACCESS table is served through TCRdb, limited to in-frame sequences with V and J called. Missing clones are a known gap in these copies; in checked studies unresolved V genes cover under half, and the rest lacks a known reason. The V and J calls and clone size come from that table; D and trimming were worked out from the DNA. The sample table records 110,000 or so clones; about nine tenths of these occur just once. Approximately 6.4% of the sample rests with the top ten.

The V gene is TRBV28 and the J gene is TRBJ2-7, with the D gene call left open. Sequencing used peripheral blood, obtained 28 days after the second AZD1222 dose. This clonotype was obtained from an adult who received the AZD1222 COVID-19 vaccine. The CDR3 protein: CASSLTLYEQYF. The nucleotide sequence is TGTGCCAGCAGTCTCACACTCTACGAGCAGTACTTC.